This T cell receptor beta chain was observed in a study of shared clonotypes between healthy human individuals (dated by TCRdb to about 2020). Background on the whole study: The cohort included a few men and a couple of women between 18 and 49 years of age. Libraries were prepared and TCR repertoires were sequenced by different laboratories using diverse techniques, in order to increase sequencing depth and limit assay-specific biases. Leukapheresis yielded between about 0.94 and 8.9 billion PBMCs per donor. For each donor, three plates each were used for CD4 naive and CD4 memory, two plates were used for CD8 naive, and one plate was used for CD8 memory. The study deeply sequenced blood TCR repertoires of about 5 healthy adults to estimate repertoire size and the extent of clonotype sharing between individuals. The investigation overall reported the following: Sampling was restricted to blood, and TCR repertoires in tissues likely differ from the TCR repertoires found in blood. Naive subsets generally had larger estimated clonotype richness than memory subsets. When a few donors were compared, the shared fraction of clonotypes was roughly 4.8% for naive CD4, roughly 3.4% for naive CD8, more than 2% for memory CD4, and about 0.36% for memory CD8. Incomplete sequencing was indicated by rarefaction of sorted-subset datasets, despite the large sequencing depth. Pairwise subsampling led to the expectation that sequencing depth would affect the degree of clonotype sharing among donors. Clonotypes shared by all four sorted-subset donors showed higher generation probabilities than non-shared clonotypes. Because the study included only a small number of donors, the genetic and exposure-history diversity represented was limited.

Of note for this clone: The specificity of this receptor is unknown. No base-level quality is on record; no much larger clone is a single base apart.

CD8 naive samples consisted of CD45RO-negative cells that were positively selected for CCR7, yielding a CD45RA+CCR7+ population without TemRA cells. The donors were healthy, HIV-negative adults who had no recently reported acute infections or vaccinations. Only Caucasian adults living in Nashville, Tennessee, USA were represented among the donors. Blood was collected by leukapheresis, and PBMCs were isolated by Ficoll-Histopaque density gradient centrifugation and then cryopreserved in liquid nitrogen vapor phase. Analytical flow cytometry was used to check the purity and quantity of each magnetically sorted T cell population. Each sorted fraction had its genomic DNA isolated and then quantified by UV absorbance on a Nanodrop 2000c. Using the deep immunoSEQ assay, multiplex PCR amplified TCR CDR3 regions from genomic DNA. Genomic DNA extracted from each cell subset was distributed evenly over all wells of several immunoSEQ 96-well plates, and each plate served as one replicate. For sorted subsets, around 0.2 ug of genomic DNA, equivalent to around 30,000 T cell genomes, went into each replicate PCR. The purified libraries were quantified using a Qubit 3.0 fluorometer, sized with a Bioanalyzer 2100, and then quantified again using the KAPA Library Quantification kit. Each immunoSEQ 96-well plate was sequenced on its own single-read 150-cycle Illumina NextSeq 550 flow cell. The study's processing was this. Because the immunoSEQ output included only junctional sequences and no quality scores, the filtering could not be the same as the filtering used for full-length reads. Sequences were annotated with PyIR, a Python wrapper for IgBLAST v1.9, and V/J genes and CDR3 were assigned using IMGT germline references. Reads with weak V/J assignments (E-value above 1e-6), missing CDR3, stop codons, out-of-frame junctions, or ambiguous translated residues were removed. A V3J clonotype was defined by an identical inferred V gene, J gene, and CDR3 amino acid sequence. To compute the percentage overlap between repertoires, the number of shared unique clonotypes was divided by the size of the smaller repertoire. RTK rarefaction, the Chao1 estimator, and Recon v2.1 estimates of unobserved clonotypes were used to assess repertoire richness. OLGA was used to compute generation probabilities for all TCRbeta clonotypes that the gDNA method yielded from four donors. Held by TCRdb, this immuneACCESS table contains in-frame sequences only and omits some clones. Under half of the omission traces to an unresolved V gene where checked; the cause of the rest is unknown. The V and J calls and the clone size are those of that table, but D and trimming were determined from the DNA. This sample gives fewer than 800,000 clones in total; 92% of them show up just once. The top ten clonotypes cover roughly 22% of the sample.

CDR1 and CDR2, looked up from the germline V gene, are SGHRS and YFSETQ. After removal of 0 bases from V and 2 bases from J, the junction retains 2 bases not matched to a gene. The CDR3 covers 14 residues, taking in both the cysteine and the phenylalanine. Only the CDR3 DNA stays, 42 bases, in frame from base 1. The V and J segments used are TRBV5-1 and TRBJ2-7, with 7 bases matching TRBD2. The sequence was collected from a man aged 25 to 40 in good health. Sequenced input: naive CD8+ T cells sorted from blood. According to the study, the label for this sample's cell subset or site signals: CD45RA+CCR7+. The CDR3 is CASSLVGRAYEQYF. DNA sequence: TGCGCCAGCAGCTTGGTTGGGAGGGCCTACGAGCAGTACTTC.